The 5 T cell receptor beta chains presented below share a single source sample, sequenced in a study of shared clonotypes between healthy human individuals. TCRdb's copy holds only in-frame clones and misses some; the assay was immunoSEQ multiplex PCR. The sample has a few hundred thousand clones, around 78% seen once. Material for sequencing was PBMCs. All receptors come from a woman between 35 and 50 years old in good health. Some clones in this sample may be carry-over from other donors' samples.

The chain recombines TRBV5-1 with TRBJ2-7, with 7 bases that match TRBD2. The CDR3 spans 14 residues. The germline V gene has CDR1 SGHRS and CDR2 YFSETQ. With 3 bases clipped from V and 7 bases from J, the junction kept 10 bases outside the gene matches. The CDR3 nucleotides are TGCGCCAGCAGCTCCGGACTAGTGAAGGGTGAGCAGTACTTC. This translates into CASSSGLVKGEQYF.

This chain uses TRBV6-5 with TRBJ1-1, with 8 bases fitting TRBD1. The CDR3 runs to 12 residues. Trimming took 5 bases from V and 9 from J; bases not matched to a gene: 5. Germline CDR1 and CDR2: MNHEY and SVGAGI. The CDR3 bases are TGTGCCAGCAGTCCCGGGGACAGGAAAGCTTTCTTT. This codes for CASSPGDRKAFF.

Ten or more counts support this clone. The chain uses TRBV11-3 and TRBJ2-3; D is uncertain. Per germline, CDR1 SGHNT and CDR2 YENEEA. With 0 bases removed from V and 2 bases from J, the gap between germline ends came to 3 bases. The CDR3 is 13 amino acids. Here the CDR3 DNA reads TGTGCCAGCAGCTTAGAATTCACAGATACGCAGTATTTT. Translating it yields CASSLEFTDTQYF.

The CDR3 region is CASSLGQGAEKLFF. The DNA for the CDR3 is TGTGCCAGCAGCTTAGGACAGGGGGCGGAAAAACTGTTTTTT. The V gene is TRBV11-2, the J gene TRBJ1-4, with 10 positions matching TRBD1. Germline V lookup: CDR1 SGHAT, CDR2 FQNNGV. V was clipped by 1 base and J by 8 bases; unmatched bases: 1. The CDR3 spans 14 residues.

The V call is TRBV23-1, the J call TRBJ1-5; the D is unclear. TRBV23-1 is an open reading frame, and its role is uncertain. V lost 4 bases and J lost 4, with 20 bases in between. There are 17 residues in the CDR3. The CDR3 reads CASSLSQREIPNQPQHF. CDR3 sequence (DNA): TGCGCCAGCAGTCTCTCGCAAAGGGAGATCCCTAATCAGCCCCAGCATTTT.